The sequence of this T cell receptor beta chain was determined in a study of blood T cell repertoires in COVID-19. The overall study: From the United States, Italy and Spain came samples of acute and convalescent COVID-19. T cells, B-cell-depleted T cells, or PBMCs supplied cDNA or gDNA.

Some clones are missing from TCRdb's copy, which holds only in-frame ones; the method was immunoSEQ multiplex PCR. The sample carries 30,000 or so clones, approximately 82% recorded once. V lost 2 bases and J lost 4; bases outside the gene matches: 2. CDR3 size: 14 residues. Germline CDR1 and CDR2: SEHNR and FQNEAQ (reference sequence). This TCR came from a man older than 75 with active or convalescent COVID-19. The chain couples TRBV7-9 to TRBJ2-7, with TRBD1 matching 10 bases. The sample consisted of peripheral blood. CDR3 protein: CASSLRTGGYEQYF. The CDR3 region has the DNA TGTGCCAGCAGCTTAAGGACAGGGGGGTACGAGCAGTACTTC.